This TCR beta chain was obtained from a study of blood T cell repertoires in COVID-19. Study in general: COVID-19 samples collected from the United States, Italy and Spain covered acute and convalescent phases. PBMCs, B-cell-depleted T cells, or T cells were the source of the cDNA or gDNA that made up the material.

Per the study methods: Cell counts per sample came from amplifying reference gene primers. TCRdb's table, derived via immunoSEQ multiplex PCR, lists solely in-frame clones and lacks some. V and J calls and clone size follow that table, whereas D and trimming were derived from the DNA. The table shows about 140,000 clones, with over 60% occurring only once. Germline assignment: CDR1 LNHDA and CDR2 SQIVND (reference sequence). V shed 5 bases and J shed 0 bases, with 13 bases lying between them. This CDR3 is built from 15 residues. This TCR was sampled from an elderly woman with active or convalescent COVID-19. The sequencing input was peripheral blood. The rearrangement links TRBV19 to TRBJ1-1; D unresolved. The CDR3 sequence is CASSRPATVNTEAFF. DNA for the CDR3: TGTGCCAGTAGTCGACCCGCCACAGTGAACACTGAAGCTTTCTTT.